This T cell receptor beta chain is drawn from a study of blood T cell repertoires in COVID-19. Study in general: Acute-phase and convalescent COVID-19 samples originated in the United States, Italy and Spain. T cells, B-cell-depleted T cells, or PBMCs provided the cDNA or gDNA that served as material.

Under the authors' procedure: For nucleated cells, counts were estimated from reference gene primer amplification. Assay: immunoSEQ multiplex PCR; the TCRdb copy retains only in-frame clones and omits some. From that table come the V and J calls and clone size; the DNA was used to work out D and trimming. Here the sample spans 25,000 to 35,000 clones, 75% to 85% being singletons. V lost 6 bases to trimming and J lost 2 bases, with 13 bases between them. Germline V gives CDR1 MNHEY, CDR2 SVGAGI. The CDR3 covers 14 residues. The J gene is TRBJ2-5, the V gene TRBV6-5; D remains ambiguous. Source material: peripheral blood. The clonotype comes from a man aged 65 to 85 with active COVID-19. The CDR3 coding sequence is TGTGCCAGCAGACGCGCGGCCGGGCAAGAGACCCAGTACTTC. Protein product: CASRRAAGQETQYF.